This TCR beta chain was observed in a study of HIV-infected patients and healthy controls. Trimming shortened V by 3 bases and J by 6 bases, and 21 bases separated the two germline ends. This CDR3 spans 16 amino acids. MiXCR, applied by TCRdb to the 5' RACE reads, yields one record per CDR3 protein. The table records some 17,000 distinct CDR3 sequences, about 17% of them present only once. This clonotype came up many times. The receptor's source is a human donor in good health. Input material: CD8+ T cells from blood. The chain links TRBV12-3 or TRBV12-4 to TRBJ2-7; unclear D gene. CDR3 nucleotides: TGTGCCAGCAGTTTCCCTCTTCCCCCGACCCTGAGCGAGCAGTACTTC. This translates into CASSFPLPPTLSEQYF.